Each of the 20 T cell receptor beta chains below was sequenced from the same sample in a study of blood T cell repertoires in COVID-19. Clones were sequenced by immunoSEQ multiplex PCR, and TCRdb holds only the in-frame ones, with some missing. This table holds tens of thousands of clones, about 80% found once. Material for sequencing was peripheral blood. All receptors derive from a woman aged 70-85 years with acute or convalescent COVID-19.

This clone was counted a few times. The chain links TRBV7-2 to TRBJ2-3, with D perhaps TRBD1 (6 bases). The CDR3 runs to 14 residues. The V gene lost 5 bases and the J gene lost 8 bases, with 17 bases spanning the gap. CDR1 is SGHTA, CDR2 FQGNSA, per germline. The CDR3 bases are TGTGCCAGCAGCAGTGGGGGCCTTCGGGGTACGCAGTATTTT. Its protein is CASSSGGLRGTQYF. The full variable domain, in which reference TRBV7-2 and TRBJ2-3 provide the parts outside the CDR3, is GAGVSQSPSNKVTEKGKDVELRCDPISGHTALYWYRQSLGQGLEFLIYFQGNSAPDKSGLPSDRFSAERTGGSVSTLTIQRTQQEDSAVYLCASSSGGLRGTQYFGPGTRLTVL.

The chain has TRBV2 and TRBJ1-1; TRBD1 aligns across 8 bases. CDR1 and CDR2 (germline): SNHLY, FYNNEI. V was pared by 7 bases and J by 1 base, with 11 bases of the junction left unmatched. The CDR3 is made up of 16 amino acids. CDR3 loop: CASTLSWTGRNTEAFF. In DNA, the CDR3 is TGTGCCAGCACCTTGTCTTGGACAGGGAGGAACACTGAAGCTTTCTTT. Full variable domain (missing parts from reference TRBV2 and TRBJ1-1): EPEVTQTPSHQVTQMGQEVILRCVPISNHLYFYWYRQILGQKVEFLVSFYNNEISEKSEIFDDQFSVERPDGSNFTLKIRSTKLEDSAMYFCASTLSWTGRNTEAFFGQGTRLTVV.

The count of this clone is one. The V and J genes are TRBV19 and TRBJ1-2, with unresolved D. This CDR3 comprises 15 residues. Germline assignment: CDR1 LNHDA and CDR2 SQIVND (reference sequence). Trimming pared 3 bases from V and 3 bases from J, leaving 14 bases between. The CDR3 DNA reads TGTGCCAGTAGTATTATCGGGGAGTGGTACTATGGCTACACCTTC. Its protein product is CASSIIGEWYYGYTF.

The CDR3 DNA reads as TGTGCCAGCAGCGATGGCGGGGGGCTCCCCACAGATACGCAGTATTTT. Its translation is CASSDGGGLPTDTQYF. The rearrangement joins TRBV9 to TRBJ2-3; 8 bases map to TRBD2. The CDR3 is 16 amino acids. V lost 3 bases, J lost 2 bases, and 8 bases stayed unmatched. Germline V gives CDR1 SGDLS, CDR2 YYNGEE.

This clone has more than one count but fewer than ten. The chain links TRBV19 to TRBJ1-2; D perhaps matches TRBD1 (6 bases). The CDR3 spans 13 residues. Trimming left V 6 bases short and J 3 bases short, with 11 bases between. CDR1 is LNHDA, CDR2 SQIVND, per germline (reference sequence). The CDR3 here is CASRVGGHYGYTF. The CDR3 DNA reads TGTGCCAGTAGAGTTGGGGGCCACTATGGCTACACCTTC. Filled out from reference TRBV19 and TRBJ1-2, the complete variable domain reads DGGITQSPKYLFRKEGQNVTLSCEQNLNHDAMYWYRQDPGQGLRLIYYSQIVNDFQKGDIAEGYSVSREKKESFPLTVTSAQKNPTAFYLCASRVGGHYGYTFGSGTRLTVV.

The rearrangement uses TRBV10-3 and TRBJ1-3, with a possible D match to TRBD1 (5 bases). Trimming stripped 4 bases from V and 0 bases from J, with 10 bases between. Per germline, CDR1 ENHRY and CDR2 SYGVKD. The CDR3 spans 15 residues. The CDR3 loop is CAISGRVSSGNTIYF. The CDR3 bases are TGTGCCATCAGTGGCAGGGTCAGCTCTGGAAACACCATATATTTT.

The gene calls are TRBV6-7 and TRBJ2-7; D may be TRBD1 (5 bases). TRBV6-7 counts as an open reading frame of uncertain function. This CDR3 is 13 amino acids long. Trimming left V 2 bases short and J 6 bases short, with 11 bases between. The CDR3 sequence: CASSYPETVEQYF. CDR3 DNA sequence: TGTGCCAGCAGTTACCCCGAGACAGTCGAGCAGTACTTC.

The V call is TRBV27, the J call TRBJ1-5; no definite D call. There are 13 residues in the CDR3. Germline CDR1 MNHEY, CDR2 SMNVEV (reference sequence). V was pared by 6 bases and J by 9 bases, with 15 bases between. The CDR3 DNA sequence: TGTGCCAGCAGCTATTCCCAGGTCGGGCCCCAGCATTTT. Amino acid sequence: CASSYSQVGPQHF.

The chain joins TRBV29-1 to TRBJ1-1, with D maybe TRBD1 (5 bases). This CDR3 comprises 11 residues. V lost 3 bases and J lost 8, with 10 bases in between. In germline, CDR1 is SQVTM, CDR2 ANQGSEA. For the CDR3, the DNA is TGCAGCGTTGATGGGGCAGGGGAAGCTTTCTTT. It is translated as CSVDGAGEAFF. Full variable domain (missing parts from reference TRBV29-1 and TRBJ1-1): SAVISQKPSRDICQRGTSLTIQCQVDSQVTMMFWYRQQPGQSLTLIATANQGSEATYESGFVIDKFPISRPNLTFSTLTVSNMSPEDSSIYLCSVDGAGEAFFGQGTRLTVV.

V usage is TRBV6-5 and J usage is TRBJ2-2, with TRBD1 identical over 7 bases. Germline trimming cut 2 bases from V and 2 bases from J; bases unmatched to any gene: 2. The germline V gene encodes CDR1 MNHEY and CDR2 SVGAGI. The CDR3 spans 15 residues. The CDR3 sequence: CASSYRDSNTGELFF. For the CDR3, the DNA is TGTGCCAGCAGTTACAGGGACAGTAACACCGGGGAGCTGTTTTTT.

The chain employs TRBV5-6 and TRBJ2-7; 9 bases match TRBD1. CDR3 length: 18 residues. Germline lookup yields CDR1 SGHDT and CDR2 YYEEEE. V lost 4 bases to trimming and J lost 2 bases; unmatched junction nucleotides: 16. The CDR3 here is CASSQVPGQGSTAYEQYF. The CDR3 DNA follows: TGTGCCAGCAGCCAAGTCCCGGGACAGGGATCCACGGCCTACGAGCAGTACTTC.

This chain's CDR3 is CASSEVGVNTGELFF. CDR3 nucleotides: TGTGCCAGCAGCGAAGTCGGGGTAAACACCGGGGAGCTGTTTTTT. The chain recombines TRBV14 with TRBJ2-2, with D maybe TRBD2 (5 bases). CDR3 length: 15 residues. The germline V gene encodes CDR1 SGHDN and CDR2 FVKESK. Trimming removed 5 bases at V and 2 bases at J, with 12 bases between.

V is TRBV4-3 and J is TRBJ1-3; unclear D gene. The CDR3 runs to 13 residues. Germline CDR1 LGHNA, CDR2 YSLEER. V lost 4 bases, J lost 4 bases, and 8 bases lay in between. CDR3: CASSPVQGNTIYF. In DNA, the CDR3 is TGCGCCAGCAGCCCAGTCCAGGGAAACACCATATATTTT.

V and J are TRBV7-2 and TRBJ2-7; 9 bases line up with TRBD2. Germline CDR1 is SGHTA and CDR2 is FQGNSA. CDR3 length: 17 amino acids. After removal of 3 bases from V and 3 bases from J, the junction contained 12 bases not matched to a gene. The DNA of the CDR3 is TGTGCCAGCAGCTTTGTGGCCGGCGGGGGGGACCGCTACGAGCAGTACTTC. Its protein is CASSFVAGGGDRYEQYF.

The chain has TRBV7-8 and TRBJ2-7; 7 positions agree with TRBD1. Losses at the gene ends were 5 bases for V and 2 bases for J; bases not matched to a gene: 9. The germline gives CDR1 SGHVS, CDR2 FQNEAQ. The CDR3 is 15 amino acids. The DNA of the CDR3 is TGTGCCAGCAGCCTCGTAGGGGGCACGACCTACGAGCAGTACTTC. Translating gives CASSLVGGTTYEQYF.

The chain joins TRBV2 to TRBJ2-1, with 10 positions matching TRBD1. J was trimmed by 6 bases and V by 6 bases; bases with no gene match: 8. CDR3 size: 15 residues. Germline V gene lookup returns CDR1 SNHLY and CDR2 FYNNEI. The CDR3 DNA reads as TGTGCCAGCAGACAGGGACAGGGGAATCTCAATGAGCAGTTCTTC. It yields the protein CASRQGQGNLNEQFF. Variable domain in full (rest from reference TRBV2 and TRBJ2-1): EPEVTQTPSHQVTQMGQEVILRCVPISNHLYFYWYRQILGQKVEFLVSFYNNEISEKSEIFDDQFSVERPDGSNFTLKIRSTKLEDSAMYFCASRQGQGNLNEQFFGPGTRLTVL.

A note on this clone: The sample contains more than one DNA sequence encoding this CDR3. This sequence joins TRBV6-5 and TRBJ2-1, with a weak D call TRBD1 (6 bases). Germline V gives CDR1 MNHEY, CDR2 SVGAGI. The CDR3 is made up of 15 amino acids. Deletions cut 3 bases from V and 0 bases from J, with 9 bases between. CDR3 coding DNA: TGTGCCAGCAGTTATGGCAGGGGCTCCTACAATGAGCAGTTCTTC. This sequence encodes CASSYGRGSYNEQFF.

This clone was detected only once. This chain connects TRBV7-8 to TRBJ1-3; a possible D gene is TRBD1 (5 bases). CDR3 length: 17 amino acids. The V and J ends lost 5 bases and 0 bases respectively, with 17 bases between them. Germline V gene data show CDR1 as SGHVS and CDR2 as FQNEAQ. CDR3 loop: CASSLPWGELSGNTIYF. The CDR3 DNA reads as TGTGCCAGCAGCCTACCCTGGGGGGAACTCTCTGGAAACACCATATATTTT.

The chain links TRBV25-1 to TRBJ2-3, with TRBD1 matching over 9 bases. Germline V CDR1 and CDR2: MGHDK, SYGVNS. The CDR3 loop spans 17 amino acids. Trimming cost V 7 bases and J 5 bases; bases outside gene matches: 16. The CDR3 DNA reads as TGTGCCAGCACAGGATCGATTCGGGACAGGGTACGAGATACGCAGTATTTT. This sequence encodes CASTGSIRDRVRDTQYF. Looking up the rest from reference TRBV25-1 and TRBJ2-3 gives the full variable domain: EADIYQTPRYLVIGTGKKITLECSQTMGHDKMYWYQQDPGMELHLIHYSYGVNSTEKGDLSSESTVSRIRTEHFPLTLESARPSHTSQYLCASTGSIRDRVRDTQYFGPGTRLTVL.

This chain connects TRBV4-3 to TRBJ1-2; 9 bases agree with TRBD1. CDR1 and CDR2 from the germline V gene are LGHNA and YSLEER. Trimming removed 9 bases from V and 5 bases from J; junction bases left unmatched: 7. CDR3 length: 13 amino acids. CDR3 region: CARMTGGDYGYTF. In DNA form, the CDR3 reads TGCGCCAGAATGACAGGGGGTGATTATGGCTACACCTTC.